The rows below give T cell receptor beta chains drawn from one sample of a study of memory B cells and T cells in multiple sclerosis. The method was immunoSEQ multiplex PCR; TCRdb's version includes in-frame clones alone and lacks a portion of them. The sample holds over 10,000 clones, about four fifths seen once. Their antigens remain unidentified. The sequenced sample was PBMCs from blood kept in culture. The origin of the receptors is a human donor with multiple sclerosis. The CDR3 runs from the conserved cysteine through the conserved F or W. A D gene is named only where the DNA matches it firmly. Size is stated for part of the rows, as once, few or many counts, or as a class when the clone is expanded.

J | size | D | V | length | CDR3 | DNA
TRBJ2-7 | NA | NA | TRBV5-1 | 15 | CASSLEGMYPYEQYF | TGCGCCAGCAGCTTGGAGGGGATGTACCCCTACGAGCAGTACTTC
TRBJ2-7 | few | NA | TRBV23-1 | 15 | CASSQSRNRLNEQYF | TGCGCCAGCAGTCAATCCCGTAACAGGCTTAACGAGCAGTACTTC
TRBJ2-1 | NA | TRBD2 | TRBV11-2 | 14 | CASSSGGSYNEQFF | TGTGCCAGCAGCTCGGGGGGCTCCTACAATGAGCAGTTCTTC
TRBJ1-1 | NA | TRBD1 | TRBV28 | 15 | CASSRTGYMNTEAFF | TGTGCCAGCAGTCGGACAGGATACATGAACACTGAAGCTTTCTTT
TRBJ1-2 | NA | NA | TRBV6-1 | 16 | CASSEALQGNRYGYTF | TGTGCCAGCAGTGAAGCGTTGCAGGGCAATAGGTATGGCTACACCTTC
TRBJ2-7 | NA | TRBD1 | TRBV5-1 | 14 | CASSSDRGSYEQYF | TGCGCCAGCAGCTCCGACAGGGGATCCTACGAGCAGTACTTC
TRBJ2-7 | once | TRBD1 | TRBV7-7 | 14 | CASSPWGQNYEQYF | TGTGCTAGCAGCCCCTGGGGACAGAACTACGAGCAGTACTTC
TRBJ2-3 | NA | NA | TRBV12-1 | 14 | CASGLAGDTDTQYF | TGTGCCAGCGGACTAGCGGGAGATACAGATACGCAGTATTTT
TRBJ2-1 | NA | NA | TRBV5-1 | 13 | CASSFAAYNEQFF | TGCGCCAGCAGCTTTGCAGCCTACAATGAGCAGTTCTTC
TRBJ2-5 | once | NA | TRBV1 | 15 | CTSSQGTPPPETQYF | TGCACCAGCAGCCAAGGGACTCCCCCTCCGGAGACCCAGTACTTC
TRBJ2-3 | NA | TRBD2 | TRBV19 | 15 | CASSMVSGTTDTQYF | TGTGCCAGTAGTATGGTTAGCGGGACCACAGATACGCAGTATTTT
TRBJ2-3 | NA | NA | TRBV10-3 | 17 | CAISEGLGRSSTDTQYF | TGTGCCATCAGCGAAGGCTTGGGCAGGTCTAGCACAGATACGCAGTATTTT
TRBJ2-6 | NA | NA | TRBV1 | 18 | CTSRLYSLCQSRANVLTF | TGCACCAGCAGGTTATACAGTTTGTGCCAAAGTCGGGCCAACGTCCTGACTTTC
TRBJ2-1 | NA | TRBD1 | TRBV6-6 | 15 | CASRPDRGRRGEQFF | TGTGCCAGCAGACCCGACAGGGGACGTCGCGGTGAGCAGTTCTTC
TRBJ1-5 | NA | NA | TRBV2 | 12 | CASSSQNQPQHF | TGTGCCAGCAGTTCCCAAAATCAGCCCCAGCATTTT
TRBJ1-1 | NA | NA | TRBV5-1 | 13 | CASSSGANTEAFF | TGCGCCAGCAGCTCTGGGGCTAACACTGAAGCTTTCTTT
TRBJ2-5 | NA | NA | TRBV6-1 | 12 | CASSEWLETQYF | TGTGCCAGCAGTGAATGGTTAGAGACCCAGTACTTC
TRBJ2-7 | NA | NA | TRBV11-2 | 14 | CASSFNGGPYEQYF | TGTGCCAGCAGCTTTAACGGGGGGCCTTACGAGCAGTACTTC
TRBJ2-1 | NA | NA | TRBV11-2 | 14 | CASSFRGLNNEQFF | TGTGCCAGCAGCTTCAGGGGACTTAACAATGAGCAGTTCTTC
TRBJ2-7 | NA | NA | TRBV10-1 | 16 | CASSEDPGTNFYEQYF | TGCGCCAGCAGTGAAGACCCCGGGACAAATTTCTACGAGCAGTACTTC
TRBJ1-2 | NA | NA | TRBV6-1 | 17 | CASSERAVALLGYGYTF | TGTGCCAGCAGTGAAAGGGCAGTAGCTTTACTTGGCTATGGCTACACCTTC
TRBJ2-7 | NA | TRBD1 | TRBV6-1 | 15 | CASSALTGITGEQYF | TGTGCCAGCAGTGCTTTGACAGGGATTACGGGCGAGCAGTACTTC
TRBJ1-1 | NA | NA | TRBV29-1 | 11 | CSCVGGTEAFF | TGCAGCTGTGTGGGGGGGACTGAAGCTTTCTTT
TRBJ2-1 | NA | NA | TRBV20-1 | 11 | CSSLDLWEQFF | TGCAGTAGCCTTGACCTCTGGGAGCAGTTCTTC
TRBJ2-5 | NA | TRBD2 | TRBV2 | 17 | CASRLRLAGALGGTQYF | TGTGCCAGCAGACTTCGACTAGCGGGGGCTCTGGGGGGGACCCAGTACTTC
TRBJ2-1 | NA | TRBD2 | TRBV6-5 | 15 | CASSYVAGGPWEQFF | TGTGCCAGCAGTTATGTAGCGGGGGGGCCGTGGGAGCAGTTCTTC
TRBJ1-2 | NA | NA | TRBV9 | 14 | CASSEGDIHHGYTF | TGTGCCAGCAGCGAGGGGGACATTCATCATGGCTACACCTTC
TRBJ2-2 | NA | NA | TRBV9 | 14 | CASSVKALGGELFF | TGTGCCAGCAGCGTCAAGGCTTTGGGAGGGGAGCTGTTTTTT
TRBJ2-7 | NA | TRBD2 | TRBV19 | 16 | CASSVGLATSSYEQYF | TGTGCCAGTAGTGTCGGACTAGCGACGAGCTCCTACGAGCAGTACTTC
TRBJ1-6 | NA | NA | TRBV12-5 | 17 | CASGLVLSMARNSPLHF | TGTGCTAGTGGTTTGGTACTTTCTATGGCACGCAATTCACCCCTCCACTTT
TRBJ1-5 | few | NA | TRBV21-1 | 17 | CASREGVATWHHQPQHF | TGTGCCAGCAGAGAGGGCGTAGCTACATGGCATCATCAGCCCCAGCATTTT
TRBJ2-5 | NA | TRBD2 | TRBV6-1 | 16 | CASSALSGGQQETQYF | TGTGCCAGCAGTGCCCTTAGCGGGGGCCAACAAGAGACCCAGTACTTC
TRBJ2-1 | NA | TRBD1 | TRBV4-1 | 15 | CASSLGTGTGDEQFF | TGCGCCAGCAGCCTGGGGACAGGGACAGGGGATGAGCAGTTCTTC
TRBJ1-4 | NA | NA | TRBV5-1 | 16 | CASTPGSAGTNEKLFF | TGCGCCAGCACCCCGGGGTCCGCGGGAACTAATGAAAAACTGTTTTTT
TRBJ2-5 | NA | NA | TRBV7-8 | 11 | CASRIGETQYF | TGTGCCAGCCGGATAGGGGAGACCCAGTACTTC
TRBJ1-6 | NA | NA | TRBV5-1 | 14 | CASSLGRESSPLHF | TGCGCCAGCAGCTTGGGCAGGGAGAGTTCACCCCTCCACTTT
TRBJ2-7 | few | NA | TRBV5-1 | 14 | CASSSGLVLGEQYF | TGCGCCAGCAGCTCCGGGCTAGTGTTAGGCGAGCAGTACTTC
TRBJ1-3 | NA | NA | TRBV5-6 | 13 | CASSLLLGNTIYF | TGTGCCAGCAGCTTGTTGTTGGGAAACACCATATATTTT
TRBJ2-3 | NA | TRBD2 | TRBV27 | 17 | CASSAGLAGGLGDTQYF | TGTGCCAGCAGTGCGGGACTAGCGGGGGGATTAGGAGATACGCAGTATTTT
TRBJ2-5 | NA | NA | TRBV7-6 | 19 | CASSSLSPHRERYLETQYF | TGTGCCAGCAGCTCCCTTAGCCCCCACAGGGAACGCTATTTAGAGACCCAGTACTTC
TRBJ1-1 | once | TRBD1 | TRBV27 | 16 | CASSLNPTGDKAEAFF | TGTGCCAGCAGCTTAAATCCGACAGGGGATAAAGCTGAAGCTTTCTTT
TRBJ2-3 | NA | NA | TRBV9 | 12 | CASSVGTDTQYF | TGTGCCAGCAGCGTAGGCACAGATACGCAGTATTTT
TRBJ2-3 | NA | TRBD2 | TRBV7-2 | 17 | CASSLEGTSGATDTQYF | TGTGCCAGCAGCTTAGAAGGGACTAGCGGGGCGACAGATACGCAGTATTTT
TRBJ2-3 | NA | NA | TRBV19 | 15 | CASSMPGTSTDTQYF | TGTGCCAGTAGTATGCCGGGGACTTCCACAGATACGCAGTATTTT
TRBJ2-2 | once | NA | TRBV7-2 | 14 | CASSTDYNTGELFF | TGTGCCAGCAGCACGGACTATAACACCGGGGAGCTGTTTTTT
TRBJ2-5 | NA | TRBD2 | TRBV29-1 | 16 | CSVGRASGFLQETQYF | TGCAGCGTTGGCCGGGCTAGCGGATTTCTACAAGAGACCCAGTACTTC
TRBJ2-7 | NA | NA | TRBV6-6 | 11 | CASSYSDRQYF | TGTGCCAGCAGTTACTCCGATCGGCAGTACTTC
TRBJ2-6 | NA | NA | TRBV10-1 | 18 | CASIVGVIAQSRANVLTF | TGCGCCAGCATTGTGGGGGTGATCGCACAAAGTCGGGCCAACGTCCTGACTTTC
TRBJ2-7 | NA | NA | TRBV16 | 14 | CASSKSVGSYEQYF | TGTGCCAGCAGCAAGTCAGTTGGCTCCTACGAGCAGTACTTC